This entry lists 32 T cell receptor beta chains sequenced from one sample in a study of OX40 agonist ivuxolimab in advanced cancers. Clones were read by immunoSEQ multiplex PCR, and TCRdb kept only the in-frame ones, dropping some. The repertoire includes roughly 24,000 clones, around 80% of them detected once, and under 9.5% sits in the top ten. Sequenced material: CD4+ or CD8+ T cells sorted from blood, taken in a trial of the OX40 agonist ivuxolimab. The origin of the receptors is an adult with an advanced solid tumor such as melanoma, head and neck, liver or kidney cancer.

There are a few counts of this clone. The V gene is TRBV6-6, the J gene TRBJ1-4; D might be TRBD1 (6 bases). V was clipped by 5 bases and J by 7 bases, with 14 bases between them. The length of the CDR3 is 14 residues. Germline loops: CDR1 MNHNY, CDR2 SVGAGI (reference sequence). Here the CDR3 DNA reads TGTGCCAGCAGTACGGGGGGCCTGGCTGAAAAACTGTTTTTT. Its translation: CASSTGGLAEKLFF.

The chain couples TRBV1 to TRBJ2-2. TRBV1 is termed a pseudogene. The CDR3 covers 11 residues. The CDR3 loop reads CTSSQGGELFF. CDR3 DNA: TGCACCAGCAGCCAAGGCGGGGAGCTGTTTTTT.

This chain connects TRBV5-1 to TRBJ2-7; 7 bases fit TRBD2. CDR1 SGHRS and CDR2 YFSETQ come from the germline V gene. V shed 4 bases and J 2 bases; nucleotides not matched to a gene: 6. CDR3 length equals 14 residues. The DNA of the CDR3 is TGCGCCAGCAGCCTTGGGGGGGTGACCTACGAGCAGTACTTC. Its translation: CASSLGGVTYEQYF.

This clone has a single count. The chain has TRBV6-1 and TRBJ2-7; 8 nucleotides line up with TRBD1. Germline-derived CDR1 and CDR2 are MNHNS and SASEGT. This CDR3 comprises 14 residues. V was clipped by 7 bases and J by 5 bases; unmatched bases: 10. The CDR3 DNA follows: TGTGCCAGCACCTCTGGACAGGGATGGAACGAGCAGTACTTC. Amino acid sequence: CASTSGQGWNEQYF.

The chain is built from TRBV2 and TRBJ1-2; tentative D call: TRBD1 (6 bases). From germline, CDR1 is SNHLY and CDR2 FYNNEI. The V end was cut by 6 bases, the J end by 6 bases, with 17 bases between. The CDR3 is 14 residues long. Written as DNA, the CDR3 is TGTGCCAGCAGCGTCGGGGCAGGGGTTGATGGCTACACCTTC. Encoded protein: CASSVGAGVDGYTF.

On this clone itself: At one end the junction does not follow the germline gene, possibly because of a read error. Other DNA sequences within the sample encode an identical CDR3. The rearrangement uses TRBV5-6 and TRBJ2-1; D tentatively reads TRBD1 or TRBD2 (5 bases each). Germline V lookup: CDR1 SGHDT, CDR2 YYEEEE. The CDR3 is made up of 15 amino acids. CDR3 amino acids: CASSLVRTGANEQFF. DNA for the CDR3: TGTGCCAGTAGCTTGGTACGGACTGGGGCAAATGAGCAGTTCTTC. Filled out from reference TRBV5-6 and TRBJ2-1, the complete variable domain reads DAGVTQSPTHLIKTRGQQVTLRCSPKSGHDTVSWYQQALGQGPQFIFQYYEEEERQRGNFPDRFSGHQFPNYSSELNVNALLLGDSALYLCASSLVRTGANEQFFGPGTRLTVL.

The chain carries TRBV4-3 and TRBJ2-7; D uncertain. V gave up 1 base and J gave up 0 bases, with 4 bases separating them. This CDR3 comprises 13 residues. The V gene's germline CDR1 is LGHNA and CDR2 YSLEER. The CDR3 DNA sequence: TGCGCCAGCAGCCAAGGAGGCTCCTACGAGCAGTACTTC. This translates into CASSQGGSYEQYF.

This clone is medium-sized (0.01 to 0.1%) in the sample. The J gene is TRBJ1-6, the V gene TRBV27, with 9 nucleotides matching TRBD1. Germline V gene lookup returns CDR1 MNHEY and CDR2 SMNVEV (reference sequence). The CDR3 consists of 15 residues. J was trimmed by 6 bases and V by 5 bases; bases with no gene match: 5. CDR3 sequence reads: CASSLQTGGNSPLHF. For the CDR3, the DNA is TGTGCCAGCAGTCTACAGACAGGGGGTAATTCACCCCTCCACTTT.

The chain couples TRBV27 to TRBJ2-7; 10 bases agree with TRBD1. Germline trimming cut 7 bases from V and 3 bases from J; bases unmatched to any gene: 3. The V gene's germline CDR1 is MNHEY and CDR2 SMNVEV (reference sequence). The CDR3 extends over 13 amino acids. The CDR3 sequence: CASTGTGDYEQYF. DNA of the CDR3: TGTGCCAGCACCGGGACAGGGGACTACGAGCAGTACTTC.

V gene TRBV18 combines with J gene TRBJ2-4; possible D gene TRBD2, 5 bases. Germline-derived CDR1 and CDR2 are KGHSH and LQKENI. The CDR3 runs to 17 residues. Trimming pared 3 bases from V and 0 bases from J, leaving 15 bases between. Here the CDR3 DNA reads TGTGCCAGCTCACCGACTCGGGGAGCCCTAGCCAAAAACATTCAGTACTTC. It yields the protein CASSPTRGALAKNIQYF.

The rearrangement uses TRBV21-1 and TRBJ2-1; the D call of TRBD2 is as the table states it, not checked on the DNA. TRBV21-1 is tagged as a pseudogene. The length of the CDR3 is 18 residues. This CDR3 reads CASSKRGSGGDFYNEQFF. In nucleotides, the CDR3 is TGTGCCAGCAGCAAACGAGGTAGCGGGGGGGATTTCTACAATGAGCAGTTCTTC.

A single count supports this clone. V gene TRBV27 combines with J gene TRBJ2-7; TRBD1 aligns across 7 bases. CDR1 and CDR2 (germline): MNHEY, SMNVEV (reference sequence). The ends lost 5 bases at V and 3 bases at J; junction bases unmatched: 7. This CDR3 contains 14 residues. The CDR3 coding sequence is TGTGCCAGCAGTCACCAAACAGGGGTCTACGAGCAGTACTTC. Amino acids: CASSHQTGVYEQYF.

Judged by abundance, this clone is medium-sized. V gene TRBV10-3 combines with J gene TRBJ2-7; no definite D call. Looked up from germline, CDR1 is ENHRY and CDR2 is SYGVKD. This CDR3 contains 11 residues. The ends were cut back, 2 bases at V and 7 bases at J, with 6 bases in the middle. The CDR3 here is CAISEETEQYF. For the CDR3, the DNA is TGTGCCATCAGTGAGGAGACAGAGCAGTACTTC.

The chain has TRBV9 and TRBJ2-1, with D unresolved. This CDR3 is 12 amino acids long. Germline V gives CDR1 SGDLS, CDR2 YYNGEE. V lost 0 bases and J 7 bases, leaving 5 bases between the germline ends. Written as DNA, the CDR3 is TGTGCCAGCAGCGTAGATAGAAATGAGCAGTTCTTC. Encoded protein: CASSVDRNEQFF.

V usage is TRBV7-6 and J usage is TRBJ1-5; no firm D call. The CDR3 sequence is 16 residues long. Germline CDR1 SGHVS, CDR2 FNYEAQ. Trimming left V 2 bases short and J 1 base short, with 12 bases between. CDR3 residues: CASSLSAGASNQPQHF. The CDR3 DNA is TGTGCCAGCAGCTTATCCGCGGGAGCAAGCAATCAGCCCCAGCATTTT. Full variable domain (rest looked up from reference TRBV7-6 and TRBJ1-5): GAGVSQSPRYKVTKRGQDVALRCDPISGHVSLYWYRQALGQGPEFLTYFNYEAQQDKSGLPNDRFSAERPEGSISTLTIQRTEQRDSAMYRCASSLSAGASNQPQHFGDGTRLSIL.

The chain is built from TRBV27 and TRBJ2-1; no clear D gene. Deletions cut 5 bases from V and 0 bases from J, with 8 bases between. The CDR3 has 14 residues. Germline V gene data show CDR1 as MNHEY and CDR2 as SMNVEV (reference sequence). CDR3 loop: CASSDTSSYNEQFF. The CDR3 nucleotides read TGTGCCAGCAGTGACACGAGCTCCTACAATGAGCAGTTCTTC.

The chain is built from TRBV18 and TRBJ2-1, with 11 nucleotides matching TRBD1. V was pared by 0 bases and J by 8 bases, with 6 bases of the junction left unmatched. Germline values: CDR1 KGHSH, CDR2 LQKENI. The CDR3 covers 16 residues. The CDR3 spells CASSPPGGQGVYEQFF. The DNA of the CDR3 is TGTGCCAGCTCACCACCCGGGGGACAGGGGGTCTATGAGCAGTTCTTC.

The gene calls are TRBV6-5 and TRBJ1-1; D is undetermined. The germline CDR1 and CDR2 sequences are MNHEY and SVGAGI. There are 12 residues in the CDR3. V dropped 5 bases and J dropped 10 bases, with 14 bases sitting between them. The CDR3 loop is CASSRPRGGAFF. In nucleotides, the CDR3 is TGTGCCAGCAGTCGCCCTCGGGGTGGAGCTTTCTTT.

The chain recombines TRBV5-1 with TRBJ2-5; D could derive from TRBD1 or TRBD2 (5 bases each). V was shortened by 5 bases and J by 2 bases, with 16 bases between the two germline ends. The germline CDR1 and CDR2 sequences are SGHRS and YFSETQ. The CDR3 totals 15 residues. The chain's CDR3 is CASREGWTGQETQYF. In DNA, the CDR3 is TGCGCCAGCAGAGAGGGGTGGACGGGACAAGAGACCCAGTACTTC.

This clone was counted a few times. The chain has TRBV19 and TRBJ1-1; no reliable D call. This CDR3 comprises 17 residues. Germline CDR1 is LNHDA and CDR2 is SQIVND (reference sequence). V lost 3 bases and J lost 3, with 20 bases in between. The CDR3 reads CASSIPRRGLSDTEAFF. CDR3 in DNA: TGTGCCAGTAGTATTCCCCGCCGAGGGTTAAGTGACACTGAAGCTTTCTTT.

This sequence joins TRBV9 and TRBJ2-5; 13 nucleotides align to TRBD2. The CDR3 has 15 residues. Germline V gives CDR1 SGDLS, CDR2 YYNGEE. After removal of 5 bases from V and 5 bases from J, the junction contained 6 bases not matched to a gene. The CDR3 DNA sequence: TGTGCCAGCAGTGGGACTAGCGGGGTATGGGAGACCCAGTACTTC. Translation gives CASSGTSGVWETQYF.

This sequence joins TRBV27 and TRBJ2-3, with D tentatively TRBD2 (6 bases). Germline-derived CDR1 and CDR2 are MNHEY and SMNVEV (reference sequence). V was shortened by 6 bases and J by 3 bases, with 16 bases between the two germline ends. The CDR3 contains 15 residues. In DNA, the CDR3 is TGTGCCAGCAGCGTCGAGCAGGCGGGAACAGATACGCAGTATTTT. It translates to CASSVEQAGTDTQYF.

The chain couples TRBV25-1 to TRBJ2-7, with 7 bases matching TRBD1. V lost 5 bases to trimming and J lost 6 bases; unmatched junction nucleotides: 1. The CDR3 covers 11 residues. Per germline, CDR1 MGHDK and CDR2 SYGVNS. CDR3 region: CASSSGGEQYF. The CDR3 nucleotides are TGTGCCAGCAGTTCAGGGGGCGAGCAGTACTTC.

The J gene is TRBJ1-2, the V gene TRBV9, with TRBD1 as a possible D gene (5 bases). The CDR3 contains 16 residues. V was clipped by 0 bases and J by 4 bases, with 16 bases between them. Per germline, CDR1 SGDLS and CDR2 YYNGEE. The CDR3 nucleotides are TGTGCCAGCAGCGTAGGTTCAGGGACGGCAGCCTATGGCTACACCTTC. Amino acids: CASSVGSGTAAYGYTF.

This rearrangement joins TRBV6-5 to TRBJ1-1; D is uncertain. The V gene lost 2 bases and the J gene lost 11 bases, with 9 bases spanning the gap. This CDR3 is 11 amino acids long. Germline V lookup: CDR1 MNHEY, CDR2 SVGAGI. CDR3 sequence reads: CASSYPPGAFF. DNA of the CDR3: TGTGCCAGCAGTTACCCCCCCGGGGCTTTCTTT.

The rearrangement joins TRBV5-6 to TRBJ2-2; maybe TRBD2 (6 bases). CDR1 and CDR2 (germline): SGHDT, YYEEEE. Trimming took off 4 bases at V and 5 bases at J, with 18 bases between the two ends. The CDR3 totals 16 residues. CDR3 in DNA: TGTGCCAGCAGCCCTTGGAGGGATAATCCAACCGGGGAGCTGTTTTTT. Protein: CASSPWRDNPTGELFF. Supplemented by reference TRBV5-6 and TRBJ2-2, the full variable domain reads DAGVTQSPTHLIKTRGQQVTLRCSPKSGHDTVSWYQQALGQGPQFIFQYYEEEERQRGNFPDRFSGHQFPNYSSELNVNALLLGDSALYLCASSPWRDNPTGELFFGEGSRLTVL.

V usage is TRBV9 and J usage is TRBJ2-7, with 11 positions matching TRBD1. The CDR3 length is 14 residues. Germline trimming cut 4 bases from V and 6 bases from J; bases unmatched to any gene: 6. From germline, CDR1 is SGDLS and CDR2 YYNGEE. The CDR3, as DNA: TGTGCCAGCAGCAAGGGACAGGGGGATTCCGAGCAGTACTTC. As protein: CASSKGQGDSEQYF.

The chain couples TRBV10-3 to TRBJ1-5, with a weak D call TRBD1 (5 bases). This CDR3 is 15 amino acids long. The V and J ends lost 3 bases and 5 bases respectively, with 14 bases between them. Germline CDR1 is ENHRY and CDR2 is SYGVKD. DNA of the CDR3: TGTGCCATCAGTGAACGGCAGGGCGGGTATCAGCCCCAGCATTTT. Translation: CAISERQGGYQPQHF.

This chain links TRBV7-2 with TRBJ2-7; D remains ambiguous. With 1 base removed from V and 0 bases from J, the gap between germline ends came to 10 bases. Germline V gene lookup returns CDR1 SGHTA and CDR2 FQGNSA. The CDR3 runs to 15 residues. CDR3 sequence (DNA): TGTGCCAGCAGCTTAGAACCAGGTTACTCCTACGAGCAGTACTTC. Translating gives CASSLEPGYSYEQYF.

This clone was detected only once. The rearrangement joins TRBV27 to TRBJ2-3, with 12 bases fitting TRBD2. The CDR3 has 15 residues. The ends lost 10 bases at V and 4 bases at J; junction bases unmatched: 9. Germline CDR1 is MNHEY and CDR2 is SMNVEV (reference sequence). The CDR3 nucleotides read TGTGCCACCTCGACTAGCGGGGGTAGCGCAGATACGCAGTATTTT. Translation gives CATSTSGGSADTQYF.

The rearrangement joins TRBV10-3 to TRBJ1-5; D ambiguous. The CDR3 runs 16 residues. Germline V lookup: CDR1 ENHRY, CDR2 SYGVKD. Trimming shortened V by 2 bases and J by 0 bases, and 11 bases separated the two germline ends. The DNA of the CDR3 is TGTGCCATCAGTGAGGGTGGTGAGTATAGCAATCAGCCCCAGCATTTT. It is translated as CAISEGGEYSNQPQHF.

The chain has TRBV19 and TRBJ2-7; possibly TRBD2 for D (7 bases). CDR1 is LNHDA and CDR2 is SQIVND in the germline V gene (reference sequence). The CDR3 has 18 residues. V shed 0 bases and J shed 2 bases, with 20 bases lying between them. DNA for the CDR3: TGTGCCAGTAGTATAGATCGGAGGGAGGGGACAAGAGCCTACGAGCAGTACTTC. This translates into CASSIDRREGTRAYEQYF.